This TCR beta chain was sequenced during a study of tumor-infiltrating lymphocytes in oesophageal squamous cell carcinoma. TCRdb ran MiXCR on the PCR reads and lists one entry per CDR3 protein. The sample holds about 21,000 distinct CDR3 sequences, over 40% seen once. Germline-derived CDR1 and CDR2 are MNHEY and SVGAGI. The length of the CDR3 is 14 residues. V gave up 6 bases and J gave up 3 bases; unmatched junction bases: 6. The sample holds a few counts of this clonotype. The source is a male donor with esophageal squamous cell carcinoma. Sequenced input: normal esophageal tissue next to the tumor. The chain links TRBV6-5 to TRBJ2-5, with 8 bases fitting TRBD2. The CDR3 protein is CASRRGGQEETQYF. In nucleotides, the CDR3 is TGTGCCAGCAGACGGGGGGGCCAGGAAGAGACCCAGTACTTC.